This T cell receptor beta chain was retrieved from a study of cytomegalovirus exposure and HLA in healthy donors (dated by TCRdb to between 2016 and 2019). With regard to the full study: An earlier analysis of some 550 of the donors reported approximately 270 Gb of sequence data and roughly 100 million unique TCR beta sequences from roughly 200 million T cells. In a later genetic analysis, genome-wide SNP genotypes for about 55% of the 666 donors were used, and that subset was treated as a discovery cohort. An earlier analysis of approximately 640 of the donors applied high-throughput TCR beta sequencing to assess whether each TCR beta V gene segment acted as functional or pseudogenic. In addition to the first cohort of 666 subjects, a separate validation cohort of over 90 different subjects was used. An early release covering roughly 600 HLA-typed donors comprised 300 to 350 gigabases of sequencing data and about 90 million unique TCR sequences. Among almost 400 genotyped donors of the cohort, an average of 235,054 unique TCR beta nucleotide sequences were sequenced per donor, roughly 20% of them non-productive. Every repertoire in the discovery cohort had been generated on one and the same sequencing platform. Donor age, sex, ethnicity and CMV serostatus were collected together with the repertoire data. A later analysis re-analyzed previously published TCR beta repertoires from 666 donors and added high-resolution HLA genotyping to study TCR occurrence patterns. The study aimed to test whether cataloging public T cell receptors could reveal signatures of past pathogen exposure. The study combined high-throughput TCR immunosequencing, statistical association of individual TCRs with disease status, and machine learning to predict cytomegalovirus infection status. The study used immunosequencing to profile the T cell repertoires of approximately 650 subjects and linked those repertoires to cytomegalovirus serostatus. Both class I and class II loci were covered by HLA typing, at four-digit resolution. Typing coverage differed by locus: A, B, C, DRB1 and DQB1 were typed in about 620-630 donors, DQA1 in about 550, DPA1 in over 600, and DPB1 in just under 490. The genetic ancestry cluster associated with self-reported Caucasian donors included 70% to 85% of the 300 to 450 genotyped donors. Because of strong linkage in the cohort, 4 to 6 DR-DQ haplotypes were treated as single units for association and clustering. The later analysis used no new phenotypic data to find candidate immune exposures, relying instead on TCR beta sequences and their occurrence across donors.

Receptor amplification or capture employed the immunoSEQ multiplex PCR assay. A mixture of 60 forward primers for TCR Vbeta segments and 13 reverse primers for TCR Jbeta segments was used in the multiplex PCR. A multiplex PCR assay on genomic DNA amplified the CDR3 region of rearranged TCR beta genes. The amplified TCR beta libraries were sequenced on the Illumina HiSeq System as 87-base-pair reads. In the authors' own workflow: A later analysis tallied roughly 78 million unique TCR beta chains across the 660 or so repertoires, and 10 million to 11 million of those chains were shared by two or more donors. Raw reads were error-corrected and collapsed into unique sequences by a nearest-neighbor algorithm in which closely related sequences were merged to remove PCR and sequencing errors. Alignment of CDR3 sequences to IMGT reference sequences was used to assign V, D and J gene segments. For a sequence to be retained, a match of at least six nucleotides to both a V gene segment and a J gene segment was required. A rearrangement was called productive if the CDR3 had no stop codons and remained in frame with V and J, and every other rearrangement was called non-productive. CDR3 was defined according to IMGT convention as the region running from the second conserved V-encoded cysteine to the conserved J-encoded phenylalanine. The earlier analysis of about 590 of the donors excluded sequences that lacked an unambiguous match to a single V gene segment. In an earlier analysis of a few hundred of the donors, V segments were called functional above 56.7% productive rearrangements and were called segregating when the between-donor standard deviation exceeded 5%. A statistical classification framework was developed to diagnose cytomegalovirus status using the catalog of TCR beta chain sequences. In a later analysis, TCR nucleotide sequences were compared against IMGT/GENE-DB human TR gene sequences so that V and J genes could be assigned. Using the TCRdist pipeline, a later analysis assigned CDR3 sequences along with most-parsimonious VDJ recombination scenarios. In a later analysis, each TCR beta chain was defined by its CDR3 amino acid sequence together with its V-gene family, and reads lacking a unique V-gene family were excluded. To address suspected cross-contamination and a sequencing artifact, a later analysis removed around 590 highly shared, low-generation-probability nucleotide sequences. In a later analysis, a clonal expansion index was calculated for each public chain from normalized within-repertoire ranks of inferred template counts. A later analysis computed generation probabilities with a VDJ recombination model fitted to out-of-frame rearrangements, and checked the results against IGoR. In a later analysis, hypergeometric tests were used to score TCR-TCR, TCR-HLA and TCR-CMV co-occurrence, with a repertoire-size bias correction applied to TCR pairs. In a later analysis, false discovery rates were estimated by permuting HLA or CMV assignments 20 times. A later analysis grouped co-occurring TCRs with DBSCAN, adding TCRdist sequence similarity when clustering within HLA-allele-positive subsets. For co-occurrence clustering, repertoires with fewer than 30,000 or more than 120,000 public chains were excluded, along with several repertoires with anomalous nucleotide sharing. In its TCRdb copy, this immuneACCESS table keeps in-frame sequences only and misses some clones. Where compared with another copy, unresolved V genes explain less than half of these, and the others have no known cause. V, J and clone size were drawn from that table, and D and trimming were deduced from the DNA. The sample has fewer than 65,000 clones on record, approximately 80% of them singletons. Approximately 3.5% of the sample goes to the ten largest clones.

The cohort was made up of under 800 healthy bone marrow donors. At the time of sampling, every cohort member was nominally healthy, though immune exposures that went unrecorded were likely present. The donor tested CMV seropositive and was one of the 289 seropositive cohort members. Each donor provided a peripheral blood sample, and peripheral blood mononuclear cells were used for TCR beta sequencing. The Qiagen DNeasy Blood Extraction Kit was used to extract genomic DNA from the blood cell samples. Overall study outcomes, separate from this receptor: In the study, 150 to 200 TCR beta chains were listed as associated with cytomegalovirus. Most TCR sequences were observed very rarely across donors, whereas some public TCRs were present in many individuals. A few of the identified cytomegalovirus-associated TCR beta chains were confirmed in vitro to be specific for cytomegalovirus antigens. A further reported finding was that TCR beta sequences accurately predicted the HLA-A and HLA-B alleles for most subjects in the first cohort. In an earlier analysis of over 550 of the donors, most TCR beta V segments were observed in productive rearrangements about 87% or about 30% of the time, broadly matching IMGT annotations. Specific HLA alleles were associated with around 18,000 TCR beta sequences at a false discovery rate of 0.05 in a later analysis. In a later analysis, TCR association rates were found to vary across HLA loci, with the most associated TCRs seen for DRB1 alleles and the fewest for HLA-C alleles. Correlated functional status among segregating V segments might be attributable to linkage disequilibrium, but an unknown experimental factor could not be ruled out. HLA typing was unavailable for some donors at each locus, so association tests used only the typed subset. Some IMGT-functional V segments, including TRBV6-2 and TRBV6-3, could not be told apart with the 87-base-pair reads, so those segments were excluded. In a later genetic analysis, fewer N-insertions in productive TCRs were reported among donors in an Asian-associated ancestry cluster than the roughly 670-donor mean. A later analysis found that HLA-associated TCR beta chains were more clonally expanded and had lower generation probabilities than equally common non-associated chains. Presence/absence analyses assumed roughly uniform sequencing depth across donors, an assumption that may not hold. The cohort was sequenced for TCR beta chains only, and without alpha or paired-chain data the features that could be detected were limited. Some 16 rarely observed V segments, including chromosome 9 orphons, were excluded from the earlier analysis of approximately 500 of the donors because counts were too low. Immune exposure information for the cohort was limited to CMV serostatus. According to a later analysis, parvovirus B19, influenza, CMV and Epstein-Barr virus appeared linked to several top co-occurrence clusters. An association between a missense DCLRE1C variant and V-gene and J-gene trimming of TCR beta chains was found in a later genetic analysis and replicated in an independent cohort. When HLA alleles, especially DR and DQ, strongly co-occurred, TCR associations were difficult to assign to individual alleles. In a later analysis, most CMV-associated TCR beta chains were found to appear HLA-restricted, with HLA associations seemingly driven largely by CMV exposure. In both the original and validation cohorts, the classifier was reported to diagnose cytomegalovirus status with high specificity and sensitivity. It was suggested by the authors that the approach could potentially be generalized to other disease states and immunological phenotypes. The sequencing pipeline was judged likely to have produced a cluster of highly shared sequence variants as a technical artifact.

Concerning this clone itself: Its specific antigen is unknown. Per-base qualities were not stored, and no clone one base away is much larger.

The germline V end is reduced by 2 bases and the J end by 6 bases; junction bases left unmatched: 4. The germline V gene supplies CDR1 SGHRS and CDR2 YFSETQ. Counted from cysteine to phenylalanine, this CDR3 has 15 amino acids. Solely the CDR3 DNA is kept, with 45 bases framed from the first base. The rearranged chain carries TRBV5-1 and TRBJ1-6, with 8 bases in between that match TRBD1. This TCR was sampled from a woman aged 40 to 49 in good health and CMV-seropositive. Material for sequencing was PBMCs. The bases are TGCGCCAGCAGCTTTGGACAGGGCCGTAATTCACCCCTCCACTTT. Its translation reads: CASSFGQGRNSPLHF.